One TCR beta chain is described in this entry. Profiling relied on immunoSEQ multiplex PCR, and the TCRdb table lists in-frame clones only, not all of them. Of over 350,000 clones listed, 88% are singletons. This sample was included in a study of blood T cell repertoires in COVID-19. V lost 5 bases and J lost 0; bases outside the gene matches: 18. CDR1 is MRHNA and CDR2 is SNTAGT in the germline V gene. This CDR3 is built from 19 residues. Individuals drawn from some 25 US areas were roughly 18 to 100 years old. Cohorts were based on clinical histories the participants reported. The TCR originated in a woman under 30 who had recovered from COVID-19. Source material: PBMCs or T cells enriched from blood (not recorded which). V is TRBV6-4 and J is TRBJ1-2; 7 bases line up with TRBD1. CDR3 nucleotide sequence: TGTGCCAGCAGTCCGAACCGGGACAGCAAAAGTATATCTAACTATGGCTACACCTTC. Protein product: CASSPNRDSKSISNYGYTF.